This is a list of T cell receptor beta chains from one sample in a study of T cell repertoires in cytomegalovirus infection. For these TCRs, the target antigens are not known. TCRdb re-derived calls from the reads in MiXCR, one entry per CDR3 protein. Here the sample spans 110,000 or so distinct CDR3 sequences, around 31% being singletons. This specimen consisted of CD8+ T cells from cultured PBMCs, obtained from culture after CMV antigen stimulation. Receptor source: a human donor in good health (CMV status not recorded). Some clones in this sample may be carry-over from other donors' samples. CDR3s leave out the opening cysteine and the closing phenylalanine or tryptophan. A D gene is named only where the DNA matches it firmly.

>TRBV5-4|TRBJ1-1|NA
ASSLAVNAEAF
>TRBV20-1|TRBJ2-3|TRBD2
SASVAGGYVLDTQY
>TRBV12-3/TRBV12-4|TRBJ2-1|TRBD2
ASSPTSGGAREQF
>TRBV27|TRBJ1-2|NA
ASRQGINGYT
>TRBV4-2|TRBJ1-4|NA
ASSQGSIPGEKLF
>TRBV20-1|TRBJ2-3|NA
SARDQGGIRNTQY
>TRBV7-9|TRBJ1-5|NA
ASSLGAASNQPQH
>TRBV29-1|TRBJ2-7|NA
SGGETYEQY
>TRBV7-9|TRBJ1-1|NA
ASSLELRGEAF
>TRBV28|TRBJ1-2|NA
ASTQRGAYGYT
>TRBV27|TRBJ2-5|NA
ASSLSNWGLQETQY
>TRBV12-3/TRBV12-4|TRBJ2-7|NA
ASSLKGRALGPEQY
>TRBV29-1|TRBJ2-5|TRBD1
SVEDRELNRGPQY
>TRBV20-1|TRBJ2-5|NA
SASIVGTQY
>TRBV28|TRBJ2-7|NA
ASSLSTLGQSYEQY
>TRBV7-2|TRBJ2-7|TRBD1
ASSPPGQAYEQY
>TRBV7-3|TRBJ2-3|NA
ASSFIGGPTDTQY
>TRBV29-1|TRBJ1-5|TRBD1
SVSGQGPNQPQH
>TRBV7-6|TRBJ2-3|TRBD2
ASSAKGGLAGSTDTQY
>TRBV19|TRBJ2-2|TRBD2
ATAEGRGGMAGELF
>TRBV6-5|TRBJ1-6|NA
ASSYSIGGYNSPLH
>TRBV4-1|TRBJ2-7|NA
ASSQVPPQGEQY
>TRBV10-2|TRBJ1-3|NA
ASSPRSDSGNTIY
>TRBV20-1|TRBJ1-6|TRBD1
SALTDRGFNSPLH
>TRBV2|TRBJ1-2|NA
ASSDSGIANYGYT
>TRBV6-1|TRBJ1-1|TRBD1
ASSRDGQGINEAF
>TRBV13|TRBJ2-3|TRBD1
ASSRTGEGTDTQY
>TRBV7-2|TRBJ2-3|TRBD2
ASSLTELRGSTDTQY
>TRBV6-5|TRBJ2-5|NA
ASSPFPRGGRGQETQY
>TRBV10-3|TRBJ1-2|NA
AISLGPVDGYT
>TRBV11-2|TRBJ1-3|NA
ASSLYYSGSGNTIY
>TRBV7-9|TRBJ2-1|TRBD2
ASSFGRGVAHVGQF
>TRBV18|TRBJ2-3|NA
ASSTRTSTDTQY
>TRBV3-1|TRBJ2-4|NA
ASSSGVGRGLAKNIQY
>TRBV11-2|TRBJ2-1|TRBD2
ASSSTSGLVVSYNEQF
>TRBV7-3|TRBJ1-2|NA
ASSLSPDNYGYT
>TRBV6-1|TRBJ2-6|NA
ASCRRAGAGANVLT
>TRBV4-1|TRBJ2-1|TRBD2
ASSQGSRLAGNNEQF
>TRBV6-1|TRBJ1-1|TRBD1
ASSEASYSGQGAYTEAF
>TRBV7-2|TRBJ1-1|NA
ASSLVGVWTDTEAF
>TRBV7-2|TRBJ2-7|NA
ASSAAGASSGQQY
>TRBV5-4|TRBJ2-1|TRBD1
ASTPGQGIYNEQF
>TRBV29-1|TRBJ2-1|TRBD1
SVFARTGGPNEQF
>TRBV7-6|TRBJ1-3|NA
ASSLAGSSAEGNTIY
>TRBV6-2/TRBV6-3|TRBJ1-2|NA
ASSEGFNYGYT
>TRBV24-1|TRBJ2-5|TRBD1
ATSDQDRALETQY